This T cell receptor beta chain was sequenced in a study of blood T cell repertoires in COVID-19. Study context: The United States, Italy and Spain were the sources of the acute and convalescent COVID-19 samples. PBMCs, B-cell-depleted T cells, or T cells provided the cDNA or gDNA that made up the material.

In the authors' methods: Estimation of nucleated cell counts was performed using reference gene primer amplification. Here immunoSEQ multiplex PCR was the method, and the copy in TCRdb shows in-frame clones only, minus some. The V and J calls and the clone size are those of that table, but D and trimming were determined from the DNA. The data contain fewer than 350,000 clones, roughly 87% of them singletons. This TCR came from a man younger than 35 with active or convalescent COVID-19. Material: peripheral blood.

The CDR3 reads CASSPPGQGGNTQYF. The DNA of the CDR3 is TGTGCCAGCAGTCCGCCGGGACAGGGGGGGAATACGCAGTATTTT. The gene calls are TRBV7-9 and TRBJ2-3, with 11 bases fitting TRBD1. The ends lost 6 bases at V and 7 bases at J; junction bases unmatched: 9. The germline V gene encodes CDR1 SEHNR and CDR2 FQNEAQ (reference sequence). There are 15 residues in the CDR3.